This T cell receptor beta chain was identified in a study of blood T cell repertoires in COVID-19. Overall study context: Acute and convalescent COVID-19 samples came from the United States, Italy and Spain. T cells, B-cell-depleted T cells, or PBMCs provided the cDNA or gDNA that served as material.

Authors' analysis steps: Reference gene primer amplification gave estimated nucleated cell counts. Data came from immunoSEQ multiplex PCR; TCRdb stores just in-frame clones and leaves some out. V, J and clone size are those of that table, while D and trimming were read from the DNA. The table has a few hundred thousand clones, around 87% seen once; the top ten hold about 2.1%. The sample taken for sequencing was PBMCs or T cells enriched from blood (not recorded which). The source is a man aged 35 to 55 in a cohort exposed to, infected with or recovered from COVID-19 (not recorded which).

In DNA form, the CDR3 reads TGTGCCAGCAGCCGGCCGGGACTCCCTCCCTACGAGCAGTACTTC. As protein: CASSRPGLPPYEQYF. The rearrangement joins TRBV5-8 to TRBJ2-7; D possibly corresponds to TRBD2 (6 bases). Germline lookup yields CDR1 SGHTS and CDR2 YDEGEE. V lost 4 bases and J lost 2, with 16 bases in between. The CDR3 is 15 amino acids. The variable domain in full, with the rest retrieved from reference TRBV5-8 and TRBJ2-7, is EAGVTQSPTHLIKTRGQQATLRCSPISGHTSVYWYQQALGLGLQFLLWYDEGEERNRGNFPPRFSGRQFPNYSSELNVNALELEDSALYLCASSRPGLPPYEQYFGPGTRLTVT.